Below are 12 T cell receptor beta chains sequenced from a single sample in a study of control samples from healthy donors and cancer patients. Produced via immunoSEQ multiplex PCR; TCRdb's table is partial and in-frame only. The sample lists about 150,000 clones; roughly 93% were seen once. Sequencing was performed on blood. The receptors shown here come from a man younger than 30 in good health.

Here the CDR3 DNA reads TGCGCCAGCAGCTCAGGACTAGCTCGACGGAGCGCCGGGGAGCTGTTTTTT. Protein sequence: CASSSGLARRSAGELFF. The V gene is TRBV4-1, the J gene TRBJ2-2; 8 bases are shared with TRBD2. The CDR3 length is 17 residues. After removal of 5 bases from V and 6 bases from J, the junction contained 14 bases not matched to a gene. Germline V CDR1 and CDR2: MGHRA, YSYEKL.

The chain joins TRBV7-2 to TRBJ1-4; no definite D call. The CDR3 is made up of 15 amino acids. Germline CDR1 SGHTA, CDR2 FQGNSA. Trimming took off 1 base at V and 6 bases at J, with 12 bases between the two ends. CDR3 in DNA: TGTGCCAGCAGCTTAGTGGTTGGGGTCGATGAAAAACTGTTTTTT. Its translation is CASSLVVGVDEKLFF.

This clone was detected only once. The V and J genes are TRBV27 and TRBJ1-5, with D perhaps matching TRBD1 (6 bases). This CDR3 has 16 residues. Trimming took 4 bases from V and 0 from J, leaving 13 bases between them. Germline V gene data show CDR1 as MNHEY and CDR2 as SMNVEV (reference sequence). CDR3 amino acids: CASSSADRYSNQPQHF. The CDR3 DNA reads as TGTGCCAGCAGTTCAGCGGACAGATATAGCAATCAGCCCCAGCATTTT.

The chain links TRBV9 to TRBJ2-7, with D perhaps being TRBD1 or TRBD2 (5 bases each). This CDR3 is built from 15 residues. Germline V gene lookup returns CDR1 SGDLS and CDR2 YYNGEE. V lost 4 bases to trimming and J lost 3 bases, with 17 bases between them. CDR3: CASSPGFGTSYEQYF. The CDR3 DNA sequence: TGTGCCAGCAGCCCGGGATTCGGGACGAGCTACGAGCAGTACTTC.

The chain couples TRBV9 to TRBJ2-2; TRBD2 matches 13 bases. The CDR3 is 16 amino acids. The J segment lost 6 bases and the V segment lost 2 bases, leaving 4 bases of the junction unmatched. Germline CDR1 reads SGDLS; CDR2 reads YYNGEE. Here the CDR3 DNA reads TGTGCCAGCAGCGTTACTAGCGGGAGGGTTCCCGGGGAGCTGTTTTTT. Its translation: CASSVTSGRVPGELFF.

The V and J genes are TRBV27 and TRBJ1-2; D may be TRBD1 (6 bases). Looked up from germline, CDR1 is MNHEY and CDR2 is SMNVEV (reference sequence). The CDR3 consists of 15 residues. Trimming took off 3 bases at V and 6 bases at J, with 17 bases between the two ends. Written as DNA, the CDR3 is TGTGCCAGCAGTTTTCGGCAGGGGTATCGAGATGGCTACACCTTC. Its protein product is CASSFRQGYRDGYTF.

There are a few counts of this clone. The chain combines TRBV10-3 with TRBJ1-1; D uncertain. The germline V gene has CDR1 ENHRY and CDR2 SYGVKD. CDR3 length: 14 amino acids. V gave up 2 bases and J gave up 1 base, with 8 bases separating them. CDR3 region: CAISEKSGNTEAFF. The CDR3 DNA is TGTGCCATCAGTGAGAAATCTGGGAACACTGAAGCTTTCTTT.

In this sample, this clone turned up once. The genes are TRBV9 and TRBJ2-7; D uncertain. V lost 0 bases to trimming and J lost 3 bases, with 13 bases between them. Germline V gene sequence: CDR1 SGDLS, CDR2 YYNGEE. The CDR3 totals 15 residues. The CDR3 reads CASSVVAAGYYEQYF. The CDR3 DNA reads as TGTGCCAGCAGCGTAGTGGCGGCAGGCTACTACGAGCAGTACTTC.

V gene TRBV27 combines with J gene TRBJ2-2; D may be TRBD1 or TRBD2 (7 bases each). Germline values: CDR1 MNHEY, CDR2 SMNVEV (reference sequence). This CDR3 has 13 residues. V dropped 6 bases and J dropped 7 bases, with 12 bases sitting between them. CDR3 DNA: TGTGCCAGCAGGGCAGGGGGGGGCGGGGAGCTGTTTTTT. Amino acid sequence: CASRAGGGGELFF.

The chain recombines TRBV25-1 with TRBJ1-2, with D hard to call. CDR3 length equals 11 residues. V lost 3 bases and J 7 bases, leaving 6 bases between the germline ends. Per the germline V gene, CDR1 is MGHDK and CDR2 is SYGVNS. CDR3 bases: TGTGCCAGCAGTGAGTGGGGTGGCTACACCTTC. Translating it yields CASSEWGGYTF.

This clone occurred a few times. The chain couples TRBV28 to TRBJ2-2; 7 nucleotides agree with TRBD1. Germline V gives CDR1 MDHEN, CDR2 SYDVKM. The trim removed 5 bases at V and 0 bases at J, leaving 12 bases unmatched. This CDR3 is built from 18 residues. This chain's CDR3 is CASSPHNPGTANTGELFF. The CDR3 DNA sequence: TGTGCCAGCAGTCCACATAACCCCGGGACAGCGAACACCGGGGAGCTGTTTTTT. The whole variable domain, filled in from reference TRBV28 and TRBJ2-2, reads DVKVTQSSRYLVKRTGEKVFLECVQDMDHENMFWYRQDPGLGLRLIYFSYDVKMKEKGDIPEGYSVSREKKERFSLILESASTNQTSMYLCASSPHNPGTANTGELFFGEGSRLTVL.

This rearrangement joins TRBV28 to TRBJ2-7; 10 bases line up with TRBD2. The CDR3 is 14 amino acids. Per germline, CDR1 MDHEN and CDR2 SYDVKM. The V and J ends lost 6 bases and 4 bases, in that order; junction bases with no gene match: 6. CDR3 coding DNA: TGTGCCAGCAGGGATAGCGGGAGGATGTACGAGCAGTACTTC. Its translation is CASRDSGRMYEQYF.